This entry features one T cell receptor (beta chain) sequence. Only a few counts were recorded for this clone. Its antigen is still unknown. No much larger clone exists at a distance of one base, and base qualities are not known. TCRbeta CDR3 regions were amplified from genomic DNA using the immunoSEQ Assay, a bias-controlled multiplex PCR. Per the original workflow: The number of nucleated cells in each sample was estimated from the amplification of reference gene primers within the assay. To quantify the absolute abundance of each unique TCRbeta CDR3 rearrangement, sequence reads were collapsed and filtered. For each sample, productive Simpson clonality was calculated by taking the square root of Simpson's diversity index across productive rearrangements. TCRdb holds this immuneACCESS table with in-frame rearrangements only. Some clones are missing; in checked studies, unresolved V genes explain under half, and the rest has no known cause. The V and J calls and clone size come from that table; D and trimming were worked out from the DNA. The sample records more than 85,000 clones, around 80% of which are singletons. The ten largest clonotypes hold about 3.8% of the sample.

The CDR3 has 17 amino acids, counting the end cysteine and phenylalanine. Left in the record is the CDR3 DNA by itself, 51 bases read in frame from the first base. The data belong to a study of blood T cell repertoires in COVID-19 (TCRdb year 2020). About the study as a whole: Collaborator samples came from the United States, Italy and Spain and covered acute and convalescent phases of COVID-19. The material from the prospective study consisted of cDNA or gDNA derived from T cells, B-cell-depleted T cells, or PBMCs. The dataset comprised deeply sampled blood TCRbeta repertoires from subjects exposed to, actively infected with, or recovered from COVID-19. The repertoires were made available in a free public database intended to serve as a resource for research on the immune response to SARS-CoV-2. Samples came from the ongoing ImmuneRACE study (first 160 participants) plus 1,254 subjects from 6 global collaborators. The sample metadata nearly always contained a de-identified subject ID, COVID-19 status, age in years and sex. Where available, HLA class I and class II types were obtained from metadata supplied by the sample provider rather than from assay-based typing. Beyond this particular receptor, the publication reports: The amount of clinical and demographic metadata varied by source and participant and was provided uncurated.

The collaborating institutions used their own protocols to collect whole blood in K2EDTA tubes. For TCRbeta analysis, collaborators shipped samples in one of three forms: frozen whole blood, isolated PBMCs, or DNA extracted from either of those sample types. The sequence derives from a woman of 80 years or more with acute or convalescent COVID-19. The sequencing input was peripheral blood. The chain uses TRBV21-1 and TRBJ2-7; TRBD1, the table's D call, lacks a check against the DNA. TRBV21-1 is shown as a pseudogene. In nucleotide form, the sequence is TGTGCCAGCAGCAAAGTACGACAGGATCCCCTCTCCTACGAGCAGTACTTC. Its translation reads: CASSKVRQDPLSYEQYF.